This TCR beta chain stems from a study of CD8 T cells in ankylosing spondylitis. Ten or more counts support this clonotype. Its antigen remains unidentified. Molecular-barcoded quantitative 5'-RACE produced these TCR beta libraries. TCRdb re-called the 5' RACE reads with MiXCR, one entry per CDR3 protein. Here the sample spans under 250,000 distinct CDR3 sequences, roughly 10% being singletons. This CDR3 has 14 residues. Per the germline V gene, CDR1 is SGHRS and CDR2 is YFSETQ. With V trimmed by 4 bases and J by 4 bases, 8 bases remained unmatched. Findings and caveats of the study: A motif of under ten highly homologous TCR beta variants was seen as apparently characteristic of ankylosing spondylitis blood. A CD8+ phenotype characterized the disease-linked clones, which were relatively rare in peripheral blood.

The TCR sequence derives from a male donor with ankylosing spondylitis or in good health (not recorded which). The chain recombines TRBV5-1 with TRBJ2-7, with 7 bases matching TRBD2. Sequencing was carried out using blood, either unsorted or a sorted T cell fraction (not recorded which). The DNA for the CDR3 is TGCGCCAGCAGCGGGGGGGGACGGGGGTACGAGCAGTACTTC. Amino acid sequence: CASSGGGRGYEQYF.